A single sample gave rise to the 32 T cell receptor beta chains below, sequenced in a study of T cell changes during pregnancy in multiple sclerosis. Sequencing was performed with immunoSEQ multiplex PCR; in TCRdb, only in-frame clones are kept and a portion is missing. The data contain 40,000 or so clones, approximately 90% of them singletons. Specimen: CD8+ T cells from peripheral blood mononuclear cells, collected in the third trimester of pregnancy. The origin of the receptors is a female donor with multiple sclerosis, enrolled in a pregnancy study.

The genes are TRBV14 and TRBJ2-5, with TRBD2 identical over 9 bases. CDR3 length: 13 amino acids. J lost 5 bases, V lost 4 bases, and 2 bases had no gene match. The V gene's germline CDR1 is SGHDN and CDR2 FVKESK. The DNA of the CDR3 is TGTGCCAGCAGCCGCGGGGGGGCGGAGACCCAGTACTTC. The encoded protein is CASSRGGAETQYF.

Only a few counts were recorded for this clone. The CDR3 DNA sequence: TGTGCCAGCAGCTTCCTCAGTTTCACTGAAGCTTTCTTT. This codes for CASSFLSFTEAFF. This chain links TRBV7-8 with TRBJ1-1, with unresolved D. The CDR3 length is 13 residues. Trimming removed 3 bases at V and 4 bases at J, with 9 bases between. The V gene's germline CDR1 is SGHVS and CDR2 FQNEAQ.

This chain connects TRBV15 to TRBJ2-7; 7 bases are shared with TRBD1. The V segment lost 0 bases and the J segment 5 bases; nucleotides outside the gene matches: 7. The CDR3 consists of 15 residues. In germline, CDR1 is LNHNV, CDR2 YYDKDF (reference sequence). In nucleotides, the CDR3 is TGTGCCACCAGCAGAGACCGACAGGGAAGCGACGAGCAGTACTTC. It encodes CATSRDRQGSDEQYF.

The chain couples TRBV19 to TRBJ1-1; D not resolved. The germline V and J ends were trimmed by 6 bases and 0 bases, with 14 bases remaining between them. The CDR3 loop spans 15 amino acids. The germline CDR1 and CDR2 sequences are LNHDA and SQIVND (reference sequence). The CDR3 sequence is CASSSGTELNTEAFF. As DNA, the CDR3 is TGTGCCAGTAGCTCTGGAACAGAGTTGAACACTGAAGCTTTCTTT.

The chain joins TRBV7-9 to TRBJ2-7; D is perhaps TRBD1 (6 bases). Germline-derived CDR1 and CDR2 are SEHNR and FQNEAQ (reference sequence). Trimming took off 4 bases at V and 4 bases at J, with 17 bases between the two ends. This CDR3 is built from 15 residues. CDR3 amino acids: CASSSWTAPLYEQYF. CDR3 in DNA: TGTGCCAGCAGCTCTTGGACAGCTCCTTTGTACGAGCAGTACTTC. Full variable domain (missing parts from reference TRBV7-9 and TRBJ2-7): DTGVSQNPRHKITKRGQNVTFRCDPISEHNRLYWYRQTLGQGPEFLTYFQNEAQLEKSRLLSDRFSAERPKGSFSTLEIQRTEQGDSAMYLCASSSWTAPLYEQYFGPGTRLTVT.

This chain joins TRBV4-1 and TRBJ1-1; D is perhaps TRBD1 (5 bases). CDR1 MGHRA and CDR2 YSYEKL come from the germline V gene. The CDR3 is 15 residues long. Trimming shortened V by 2 bases and J by 6 bases, and 16 bases separated the two germline ends. The CDR3, as DNA: TGCGCCAGCAGCCAAATCGGGGGTTGGGCCGCTGAAGCTTTCTTT. Its translation: CASSQIGGWAAEAFF.

This chain links TRBV6-4 with TRBJ1-4; tentatively, D is TRBD1 (5 bases). Trimming removed 9 bases from V and 3 bases from J, with 17 bases in between. This CDR3 has 15 amino acids. Germline V lookup: CDR1 MRHNA, CDR2 SNTAGT. The CDR3 DNA is TGTGCCAGTCTACCGGACATGGGGCCTAATGAAAAACTGTTTTTT. It codes for CASLPDMGPNEKLFF.

The chain employs TRBV9 and TRBJ1-1, with 9 nucleotides matching TRBD1. The CDR3 has 15 amino acids. V lost 4 bases and J lost 1; bases outside the gene matches: 5. Germline-derived CDR1 and CDR2 are SGDLS and YYNGEE. The CDR3 is CASSPGTGPNTEAFF. As DNA, the CDR3 is TGTGCCAGCAGCCCAGGGACAGGGCCGAACACTGAAGCTTTCTTT.

Turning to this clone: In the same sample, other DNA sequences code for this CDR3. The chain is built from TRBV11-2 and TRBJ1-2, with D possibly being TRBD1 (5 bases). Germline V CDR1 and CDR2: SGHAT, FQNNGV. CDR3 length: 14 residues. The ends were cut back, 1 base at V and 4 bases at J, with 10 bases in the middle. The CDR3 nucleotides are TGTGCCAGCAGCTTAGTCGGGGGGAGCTATGGCTACACCTTC. It specifies CASSLVGGSYGYTF. Drawing the rest from reference TRBV11-2 and TRBJ1-2, the complete variable domain is EAGVAQSPRYKIIEKRQSVAFWCNPISGHATLYWYQQILGQGPKLLIQFQNNGVVDDSQLPKDRFSAERLKGVDSTLKIQPAKLEDSAVYLCASSLVGGSYGYTFGSGTRLTVV.

The rearrangement links TRBV5-4 to TRBJ2-2; 13 nucleotides agree with TRBD2. Looked up from germline, CDR1 is SGHNT and CDR2 is YYREEE (reference sequence). This CDR3 spans 14 amino acids. V dropped 5 bases and J dropped 6; count of bases not matched to a gene: 1. The CDR3 nucleotides are TGTGCCAGCAGACTAGCGGGGGGGGCCGGGGAGCTGTTTTTT. This codes for CASRLAGGAGELFF.

The chain recombines TRBV27 with TRBJ2-3, with D possibly being TRBD1 (6 bases). V lost 7 bases and J lost 4, with 15 bases in between. Germline assignment: CDR1 MNHEY and CDR2 SMNVEV (reference sequence). The CDR3 extends over 14 amino acids. CDR3 protein: CASTWTAGADTQYF. In nucleotides, the CDR3 is TGTGCCAGCACCTGGACAGCTGGAGCAGATACGCAGTATTTT.

In DNA, the CDR3 is TGTGCCAGCAGATCTCAGGGCAGCACTGAAGCTTTCTTT. Translating gives CASRSQGSTEAFF. The chain combines TRBV28 with TRBJ1-1, with TRBD1 as a possible D gene (5 bases). This CDR3 has 13 amino acids. The V gene lost 6 bases and the J gene lost 4 bases, with 12 bases spanning the gap. Germline V gene sequence: CDR1 MDHEN, CDR2 SYDVKM.

This chain uses TRBV28 with TRBJ1-5; D not resolved. The CDR3 contains 17 residues. V dropped 0 bases and J dropped 0 bases, with 12 bases sitting between them. From germline, CDR1 is MDHEN and CDR2 SYDVKM. Written as DNA, the CDR3 is TGTGCCAGCAGTTTATGGAGAGGGAGGAATAGCAATCAGCCCCAGCATTTT. Amino acids: CASSLWRGRNSNQPQHF.

This chain connects TRBV23-1 to TRBJ1-6, with 10 bases that match TRBD1. TRBV23-1 belongs to the ORF category, with a function that is uncertain. This CDR3 comprises 19 residues. V lost 3 bases to trimming and J lost 0 bases; unmatched junction nucleotides: 8. CDR3 bases: TGCGCCAGCAGTCACCAGGACAGGGGGGGTAGCTCCTATAATTCACCCCTCCACTTT. Protein: CASSHQDRGGSSYNSPLHF.

This clone was recorded once. This chain uses TRBV7-6 with TRBJ2-2, with 11 bases fitting TRBD1. Germline values: CDR1 SGHVS, CDR2 FNYEAQ. The CDR3 loop spans 16 amino acids. The V gene end was trimmed by 5 bases and the J gene end by 3 bases; junction bases not matched to a gene: 5. The CDR3, as DNA: TGTGCCAGCAGCAGAGGACAGGGGGCTGACACCGGGGAGCTGTTTTTT. Translated: CASSRGQGADTGELFF. The full variable domain, in which reference TRBV7-6 and TRBJ2-2 provide the parts outside the CDR3, is GAGVSQSPRYKVTKRGQDVALRCDPISGHVSLYWYRQALGQGPEFLTYFNYEAQQDKSGLPNDRFSAERPEGSISTLTIQRTEQRDSAMYRCASSRGQGADTGELFFGEGSRLTVL.

The table lists this clone with a count of one. CDR3 protein: CASRPSPLGGRRFF. The CDR3 DNA sequence: TGTGCCAGCAGGCCTTCTCCTCTAGGGGGTCGACGCTTCTTT. This chain uses TRBV27 with TRBJ1-1, with a possible D match to TRBD1 (6 bases). The CDR3 has 14 amino acids. Trimming removed 6 bases at V and 14 bases at J, with 25 bases between. Looked up from germline, CDR1 is MNHEY and CDR2 is SMNVEV (reference sequence).

The rearrangement joins TRBV4-1 to TRBJ1-1, with D unresolved. The V and J ends lost 1 base and 3 bases respectively, with 6 bases between them. This CDR3 comprises 13 residues. CDR1 is MGHRA, CDR2 YSYEKL, per germline. The CDR3 sequence is CASSQGRDTEAFF. CDR3 nucleotide sequence: TGCGCCAGCAGCCAAGGGAGGGACACTGAAGCTTTCTTT.

J is TRBJ2-3 and V is TRBV19, with TRBD2 matching over 9 bases. There are 17 residues in the CDR3. Germline CDR1 and CDR2: LNHDA and SQIVND (reference sequence). V dropped 1 base and J dropped 1; count of bases not matched to a gene: 6. This chain's CDR3 is CASSIGGASGGTDTQYF. The DNA for the CDR3 is TGTGCCAGTAGTATAGGAGGGGCTAGCGGGGGCACAGATACGCAGTATTTT. Combining the CDR3 with reference TRBV19 and TRBJ2-3 gives the whole variable domain DGGITQSPKYLFRKEGQNVTLSCEQNLNHDAMYWYRQDPGQGLRLIYYSQIVNDFQKGDIAEGYSVSREKKESFPLTVTSAQKNPTAFYLCASSIGGASGGTDTQYFGPGTRLTVL.

The V gene is TRBV28, the J gene TRBJ1-4; TRBD1 might be the D (6 bases). V was clipped by 5 bases and J by 0 bases, with 13 bases between them. Germline V gives CDR1 MDHEN, CDR2 SYDVKM. The CDR3 covers 16 residues. This chain's CDR3 is CASSGGDTPTNEKLFF. CDR3 in DNA: TGTGCCAGCAGTGGGGGGGACACCCCAACTAATGAAAAACTGTTTTTT.

V and J are TRBV4-1 and TRBJ1-2; D not certain. The CDR3 is 19 residues long. Trimming cost V 4 bases and J 3 bases, with 27 bases left between them. CDR1 is MGHRA, CDR2 YSYEKL, per germline. The CDR3 nucleotides are TGCGCCAGCAGCCGCAGAGTTGGGCAGCACCCTGATTTGGACTATGGCTACACCTTC. Its protein product is CASSRRVGQHPDLDYGYTF.

This chain connects TRBV2 to TRBJ1-1; TRBD1 is a possible D gene (5 bases). The CDR3 is 16 amino acids. Germline lookup yields CDR1 SNHLY and CDR2 FYNNEI. Trimming removed 7 bases at V and 0 bases at J, with 18 bases between. The CDR3 reads CASIEPGTGLNTEAFF. The CDR3 DNA sequence: TGTGCCAGCATCGAGCCCGGCACAGGCTTGAACACTGAAGCTTTCTTT.

This clone was found once. The J gene is TRBJ1-1, the V gene TRBV28; D unclear. Germline assignment: CDR1 MDHEN and CDR2 SYDVKM. Between the trimmed V and J ends, which lost 7 bases and 4 bases, there was a span of 19 bases. The CDR3 is 15 residues long. The CDR3 region is CASNFGVGFGTEAFF. The CDR3 DNA is TGTGCCAGCAACTTCGGGGTAGGGTTCGGCACTGAAGCTTTCTTT.

In this sample, this clone turned up a few times. The DNA for the CDR3 is TGTGCCAGCAGCTTAGGTCCTAGCGGGGCCAGGGGAGATACGCAGTATTTT. Its translation is CASSLGPSGARGDTQYF. J is TRBJ2-3 and V is TRBV11-2; 9 nucleotides match TRBD2. Trimming removed 1 base from V and 5 bases from J; junction bases left unmatched: 10. The CDR3 extends over 17 amino acids. CDR1 and CDR2 from the germline V gene are SGHAT and FQNNGV.

This chain uses TRBV13 with TRBJ2-2; the match to TRBD2 covers 7 bases. Germline-derived CDR1 and CDR2 are PRHDT and FYEKMQ (reference sequence). The junction had 2 bases not matched to a gene; V was cut back by 0 bases and J by 1 base. There are 16 residues in the CDR3. CDR3 sequence: CASSLGPGGNTGELFF. For the CDR3, the DNA is TGTGCCAGCAGCTTAGGCCCGGGGGGGAACACCGGGGAGCTGTTTTTT.

This chain joins TRBV28 and TRBJ2-7; TRBD2 agrees at 9 bases. Germline V gives CDR1 MDHEN, CDR2 SYDVKM. The CDR3 consists of 17 residues. J was trimmed by 4 bases and V by 1 base; bases with no gene match: 11. The chain's CDR3 is CASSLFRGGGAGYEQYF. The CDR3 DNA reads as TGTGCCAGCAGTTTATTCCGGGGCGGGGGGGCCGGGTACGAGCAGTACTTC.

The chain couples TRBV27 to TRBJ1-2, with D perhaps TRBD1 (6 bases). CDR1 and CDR2 from the germline V gene are MNHEY and SMNVEV (reference sequence). This CDR3 contains 13 residues. With 3 bases removed from V and 3 bases from J, the gap between germline ends came to 8 bases. CDR3 amino acids: CASSFAGDYGYTF. CDR3 nucleotides: TGTGCCAGCAGTTTTGCAGGGGACTATGGCTACACCTTC.

The chain recombines TRBV5-1 with TRBJ2-3; D is uncertain. CDR3 length: 13 residues. Trimming took 3 bases from V and 3 from J, leaving 8 bases between them. Germline V gene data show CDR1 as SGHRS and CDR2 as YFSETQ. CDR3 in amino acids: CASSSLPTDTQYF. The CDR3 DNA sequence: TGCGCCAGCAGCTCACTCCCAACAGATACGCAGTATTTT.

The rearrangement joins TRBV11-2 to TRBJ2-3; 7 nucleotides line up with TRBD1. The V segment lost 4 bases and the J segment 0 bases; nucleotides outside the gene matches: 4. This CDR3 has 15 residues. Germline V gene lookup returns CDR1 SGHAT and CDR2 FQNNGV. CDR3 DNA: TGTGCCAGCAGCTGGGGGACAGCTAGCACAGATACGCAGTATTTT. The encoded protein is CASSWGTASTDTQYF.

The V call is TRBV7-8, the J call TRBJ1-2; D may be TRBD1 (6 bases). CDR3 length: 14 residues. Germline V gene sequence: CDR1 SGHVS, CDR2 FQNEAQ. Between the trimmed V and J ends, which lost 1 base and 7 bases, there was a span of 13 bases. This CDR3 reads CASSLVGGARGYTF. The CDR3 DNA sequence: TGTGCCAGCAGCTTAGTGGGGGGGGCCCGTGGCTACACCTTC.

This chain connects TRBV23-1 to TRBJ2-5, with TRBD2 matching 12 bases. TRBV23-1 belongs to the ORF category, with a function that is uncertain. There are 16 residues in the CDR3. V trimming: 0 bases; J trimming: 3 bases; junction bases outside the gene matches: 2. The CDR3 region is CASSQSLAGGEETQYF. For the CDR3, the DNA is TGCGCCAGCAGTCAATCTCTAGCGGGGGGGGAAGAGACCCAGTACTTC.

This sequence joins TRBV4-3 and TRBJ1-1; 9 bases are a match to TRBD1. The V gene's germline CDR1 is LGHNA and CDR2 YSLEER. Trimming cost V 1 base and J 3 bases; bases outside gene matches: 6. The CDR3 loop spans 16 amino acids. This CDR3 is CASSQVRDRADTEAFF. The CDR3 DNA reads TGCGCCAGCAGCCAAGTCCGGGACAGGGCGGACACTGAAGCTTTCTTT.

The gene calls are TRBV9 and TRBJ2-7; tentative D call: TRBD1 (6 bases). This CDR3 spans 17 amino acids. Germline V gives CDR1 SGDLS, CDR2 YYNGEE. V was cut by 3 bases and J by 3 bases, with 22 bases left in between. Here the CDR3 reads CASSAHGGARSVYEQYF. The DNA for the CDR3 is TGTGCCAGCAGCGCCCATGGGGGCGCTAGAAGCGTCTACGAGCAGTACTTC. The variable domain in full, completed from reference TRBV9 and TRBJ2-7, reads DSGVTQTPKHLITATGQRVTLRCSPRSGDLSVYWYQQSLDQGLQFLIQYYNGEERAKGNILERFSAQQFPDLHSELNLSSLELGDSALYFCASSAHGGARSVYEQYFGPGTRLTVT.